The TCR beta chain under discussion was sequenced for a study of cytomegalovirus exposure and HLA in healthy donors. Study observations and caveats: Overall, around 160 TCR beta chains were annotated as cytomegalovirus-associated. For cytomegalovirus status, the classifier reportedly gave diagnoses with high specificity and sensitivity.

The data were produced by immunoSEQ multiplex PCR, yet TCRdb's version contains in-frame clones alone and is incomplete. The data hold 150,000 to 170,000 clones, with roughly 84% observed a single time. As regards this clone: Its antigen remains unknown.

The length of the CDR3 is 14 residues. Germline CDR1 is SGHRS and CDR2 is YFSETQ. Deletions cut 4 bases from V and 0 bases from J, with 9 bases between. The source material was PBMCs. The chain uses TRBV5-1 and TRBJ2-3; D may be TRBD1 (5 bases). The receptor was derived from a human donor in good health. The chain's CDR3 is CASSQGTSTDTQYF. CDR3 in DNA: TGCGCCAGCAGCCAGGGAACTAGCACAGATACGCAGTATTTT.